The T cell receptor beta chain described here comes from a study of control samples from healthy donors and cancer patients. Assay: immunoSEQ multiplex PCR; the TCRdb copy retains only in-frame clones and omits some. The table includes some 120,000 clones, 87% detected once. The germline V gene has CDR1 SGHRS and CDR2 YFSETQ. The CDR3 contains 14 residues. V was pared by 4 bases and J by 1 base, with 4 bases of the junction left unmatched. V usage is TRBV5-1 and J usage is TRBJ1-1; 7 bases match TRBD1. The sequencing input was blood. The TCR sequence derives from a man between 18 and 29 years old in good health. CDR3 residues: CASSTGTANTEAFF. DNA for the CDR3: TGCGCCAGCAGCACAGGGACAGCGAACACTGAAGCTTTCTTT.